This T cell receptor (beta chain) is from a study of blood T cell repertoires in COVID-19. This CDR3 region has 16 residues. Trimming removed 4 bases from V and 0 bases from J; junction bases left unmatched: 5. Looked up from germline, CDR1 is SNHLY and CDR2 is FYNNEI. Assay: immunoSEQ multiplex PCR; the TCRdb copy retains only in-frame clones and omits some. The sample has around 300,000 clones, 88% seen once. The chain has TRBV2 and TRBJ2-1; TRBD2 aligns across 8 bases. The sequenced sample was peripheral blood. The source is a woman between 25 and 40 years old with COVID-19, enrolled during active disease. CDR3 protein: CASSGQRGSSYNEQFF. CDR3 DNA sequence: TGTGCCAGCAGTGGCCAGCGGGGGAGCTCCTACAATGAGCAGTTCTTC.